This is a list of T cell receptor beta chains from one sample in a study of blood T cells in healthy people across ages. One entry per CDR3 protein results from TCRdb running MiXCR on the 5' RACE reads. The sample holds 1.5 million to 2 million distinct CDR3 sequences, around half seen once. Source material: blood. Receptor source: a middle-aged woman in good health. Each CDR3 is given with its conserved first and last residue. A D gene is named only where the DNA matches it firmly. For some rows the clone size is stated as once, few or many, or as a class when expanded; others skip it.

d_call j_call v_call clone_size cdr3_aa cdr3_nt
NA TRBJ1-2 TRBV7-9 once CASSLEGGRDYGYTF TGTGCCAGCAGCTTAGAGGGAGGACGGGACTATGGCTACACCTTC
TRBD2 TRBJ2-5 TRBV6-5 few CASSYSSGGAKTQYF TGTGCCAGCAGTTACTCTAGCGGGGGGGCTAAGACCCAGTACTTC
TRBD1 TRBJ1-2 TRBV4-1 NA CASSHGGTAGTENNYGYTF TGCGCCAGCAGCCACGGTGGGACAGCCGGGACAGAAAATAACTATGGCTACACCTTC
NA TRBJ1-4 TRBV11-2 NA CASRRIGGAEEKLFF TGTGCCAGCAGACGAATAGGGGGGGCTGAGGAAAAACTGTTTTTT
TRBD2 TRBJ2-3 TRBV10-3 few CAISMGLAGTPSTDTQYF TGTGCCATCAGTATGGGACTAGCGGGGACACCAAGCACAGATACGCAGTATTTT
NA TRBJ1-2 TRBV20-1 NA CSARAFRTGGNYGYTF TGCAGTGCTCGGGCCTTCCGAACCGGGGGCAACTATGGCTACACCTTC
TRBD1 TRBJ2-5 TRBV5-1 NA CASSLGYRGPQETQYF TGCGCCAGCAGCTTGGGATACAGGGGACCACAAGAGACCCAGTACTTC
NA TRBJ2-1 TRBV29-1 few CSVDLRGGDEQFF TGCAGCGTTGATTTGAGAGGGGGGGATGAGCAGTTCTTC
NA TRBJ1-2 TRBV7-2 NA CASSLVFGGGTYGYTF TGTGCCAGCAGCTTAGTTTTTGGCGGAGGTACCTATGGCTACACCTTC
NA TRBJ2-6 TRBV5-1 NA CASSCPRLGANVLTF TGCGCCAGCAGCTGCCCTCGGTTAGGGGCCAACGTCCTGACTTTC
TRBD2 TRBJ2-5 TRBV15 many CATSRGVQETQYF TGTGCCACCTCACGGGGGGTACAAGAGACCCAGTACTTC
TRBD2 TRBJ2-4 TRBV6-5 NA CASSRPGLAGGAKYF TGTGCCAGCAGTCGCCCCGGACTAGCGGGGGGGGCCAAGTACTTC
NA TRBJ1-4 TRBV13 NA CASSQGILSEKLFF TGTGCCAGCAGCCAAGGGATTTTAAGCGAAAAACTGTTTTTT
NA TRBJ1-1 TRBV10-3 NA CAIRGQDTEAFF TGTGCCATCAGGGGACAAGACACTGAAGCTTTCTTT
NA TRBJ1-2 TRBV18 NA CASSGQLGGDYGYTF TGTGCCAGCTCAGGCCAGTTGGGAGGAGACTATGGCTACACCTTC
NA TRBJ2-7 TRBV7-2 NA CASNRGATYEQYF TGTGCCAGCAACCGCGGGGCGACCTACGAGCAGTACTTC
TRBD2 TRBJ2-1 TRBV7-2 NA CASSLDGGASNEQFF TGTGCCAGCAGCTTAGACGGGGGGGCCTCGAATGAGCAGTTCTTC
NA TRBJ2-1 TRBV12-5 few CASGRRISDEQFF TGTGCTAGTGGTAGGAGGATCAGCGATGAGCAGTTCTTC
TRBD2 TRBJ2-5 TRBV4-1 NA CASRGSSGGKETQYF TGCGCCAGCAGAGGGTCTAGCGGGGGGAAAGAGACCCAGTACTTC
TRBD1 TRBJ2-7 TRBV6-5 few CASRSQGDDEQYF TGTGCCAGCAGAAGCCAGGGGGATGACGAGCAGTACTTC
NA TRBJ2-6 TRBV7-2 few CASSSRGGLSSGANVLTF TGTGCCAGCAGCTCCAGAGGGGGACTGTCCTCTGGGGCCAACGTCCTGACTTTC
TRBD2 TRBJ2-7 TRBV28 NA CASSSTSWGLVWQYF TGTGCCAGCAGTTCGACTAGCTGGGGGTTAGTTTGGCAGTACTTC
TRBD1 TRBJ2-5 TRBV2 NA CASSEGGTGVSVEQYF TGTGCCAGCAGTGAGGGCGGAACAGGGGTATCCGTGGAGCAGTACTTC
NA TRBJ1-5 TRBV21-1 NA CASSKLRAGITPQHF TGTGCCAGCAGCAAGCTACGGGCAGGGATCACGCCCCAGCATTTT